This is a list of T cell receptor beta chains from one sample in a study of shared clonotypes between healthy human individuals. TCRdb keeps only in-frame clones here, not all; method: immunoSEQ multiplex PCR. Of around 2.1 million clones in the sample, 85% to 95% are singletons; the top ten hold around 1.7%. Sequenced input: naive CD8+ T cells from PBMCs. These receptors were collected from a man between 18 and 29 years old in good health. Some clones in this sample may be carry-over from other donors' samples. CDR3s include the opening cysteine and the closing phenylalanine or tryptophan. D genes are given only for firm matches. Expanded clones are given a class, and other clones once, few, many or no size at all.

TRBD2	NA	TRBV4-3	TRBJ2-7	TGCGCCAGCAGCCACGGTTTGGTAGCGGGACCCTCCTACGAGCAGTACTTC	CASSHGLVAGPSYEQYF
NA	NA	TRBV2	TRBJ2-1	TGTGCCAGCAGTGGAGGAAGTGGGTGGAATGAGCAGTTCTTC	CASSGGSGWNEQFF
NA	NA	TRBV20-1	TRBJ2-4	TGCAGTGCTCGGAACATTCAGTACTTC	CSARNIQYF
NA	NA	TRBV6-1	TRBJ2-7	TGTGCCAGCAGTGCGGCGGCAGGAAGATGGTACGAGCAGTACTTC	CASSAAAGRWYEQYF
NA	NA	TRBV7-9	TRBJ1-1	TGTGCCAGCAGCTTAGGGGGCTCCAACACTGAAGCTTTCTTT	CASSLGGSNTEAFF
NA	NA	TRBV6-6	TRBJ2-2	TGTGCCAGCAGTTACTCGTGGGAGGCCGCCGGGGAGCTGTTTTTT	CASSYSWEAAGELFF
TRBD2	NA	TRBV25-1	TRBJ2-7	TGTGCCAGCAGGACTAGCGGGGCCTACGAGCAGTACTTC	CASRTSGAYEQYF
NA	NA	TRBV27	TRBJ2-7	TGTGCCAGCAGTGTGACTGCTTCCTACGAGCAGTACTTC	CASSVTASYEQYF
NA	NA	TRBV7-9	TRBJ2-3	TGTGCCAGCAGCTTATTCGTAGATACGCAGTATTTT	CASSLFVDTQYF
TRBD1	NA	TRBV27	TRBJ2-5	TGTGCCAGCAGTAACCGTGTCCTACAGGGGCCAGAGACCCAGTACTTC	CASSNRVLQGPETQYF
TRBD2	NA	TRBV27	TRBJ2-7	TGTGCCAGCAGCTCTACTAGCGGGTCCGACGAGCAGTACTTC	CASSSTSGSDEQYF
TRBD2	once	TRBV4-1	TRBJ2-7	TGCGCCAGCAGCCAAGAAGAGGGAGGGGCCTACGAGCAGTACTTC	CASSQEEGGAYEQYF
TRBD2	NA	TRBV29-1	TRBJ2-1	TGCAGCGTTGCGGGACTAGCGGGAGTAGGGAATGAGCAGTTCTTC	CSVAGLAGVGNEQFF
NA	once	TRBV14	TRBJ2-3	TGTGCCAGCAGCTACCTGGCAGATACGCAGTATTTT	CASSYLADTQYF
TRBD1	few	TRBV19	TRBJ1-5	TGTGCCAGTAGTAACCCCCAGGGGGCATATCAGCCCCAGCATTTT	CASSNPQGAYQPQHF
NA	NA	TRBV6-6	TRBJ2-7	TGTGCCGTAGGAGGGGGCTACGAGCAGTACTTC	CAVGGGYEQYF
NA	NA	TRBV7-8	TRBJ1-1	TGTGCCAGCAGCCCCCGGGACAACATGAACACTGAAGCTTTCTTT	CASSPRDNMNTEAFF
NA	NA	TRBV28	TRBJ2-1	TGTGCCAGCAGAGCTAACGGGAGACCAACCTACAATGAGCAGTTCTTC	CASRANGRPTYNEQFF
NA	NA	TRBV5-4	TRBJ2-5	TGTGCCAGCAGCTTGGGGGCTAGGGGACAAGAGACCCAGTACTTC	CASSLGARGQETQYF
TRBD1	NA	TRBV5-1	TRBJ2-7	TGCGCCAGCAGCCCACGGAAGGGGACAGGGTCTGACTACGAGCAGTACTTC	CASSPRKGTGSDYEQYF
NA	NA	TRBV28	TRBJ2-3	TGTGCCAGCAGCCTCGACCGGGAGTATACAGATACGCAGTATTTT	CASSLDREYTDTQYF
NA	once	TRBV7-9	TRBJ2-7	TGTGCCAGCAGCAGCATGGGACGCGTACCTCGGGACGAGCAGTACTTC	CASSSMGRVPRDEQYF
NA	NA	TRBV21-1	TRBJ2-5	TGTGCCAGCAGCAAAGTGGACGGAGCGATTGGGGAGACCCAGTACTTC	CASSKVDGAIGETQYF
NA	NA	TRBV27	TRBJ2-3	TGTGCCAGCAGTTTGCTGGGGGGGGGCAAGGATACGCAGTATTTT	CASSLLGGGKDTQYF
NA	once	TRBV6-1	TRBJ2-1	TGTGCCAGCAGTGAAGTCCGACAGTTCTTC	CASSEVRQFF